This entry is about one T cell receptor (beta chain). No antigen is known for it. Once cultured for approximately eleven days, the cells underwent separation to obtain CD4+ T cells. The person acquired a PCR-confirmed SARS-CoV-2 infection between March and December 2020. The sample originates from a study of vaccination effects on CD4 cells after COVID-19. Sequencing was performed with immunoSEQ multiplex PCR; in TCRdb, only in-frame clones are kept and a portion is missing. Here the sample spans about 45,000 clones, around 76% being singletons. Germline V gene sequence: CDR1 GTSNPN, CDR2 SVGIG (reference sequence). There are 15 residues in the CDR3. Trimming at V came to 0 bases and at J to 4 bases, leaving 6 bases not matched to a gene.

V usage is TRBV30 and J usage is TRBJ2-1; TRBD2 aligns across 7 bases. The sequence was collected from a human donor who had a prior SARS-CoV-2 infection. This sample comprised CD4+ T cells from PBMCs cultured without peptide, obtained before COVID-19 vaccination. The CDR3 spells CAWSVLRGNYNEQFF. The CDR3 bases are TGTGCCTGGAGTGTATTGCGGGGGAATTACAATGAGCAGTTCTTC.